The next 22 T cell receptor beta chains were all read from a single sample in a study of blood T cells in healthy people across ages. Alongside a J-beta primer mix, a sample-barcoded 5' primer served in a second PCR lasting 7 to 11 cycles. One entry per CDR3 protein, called by TCRdb with MiXCR from the 5' RACE reads. Of 1,500,000 or so distinct CDR3 sequences in the sample, 59% are singletons; the top ten hold over 5.5%. What was sequenced was blood. The receptors stem from a man in his late teens or twenties in good health.

This clonotype has a count of ten or more. The rearrangement links TRBV4-1 to TRBJ2-7; D may correspond to TRBD1 or TRBD2 (5 bases each). Germline V gene lookup returns CDR1 MGHRA and CDR2 YSYEKL. There are 14 residues in the CDR3. V was trimmed by 4 bases and J by 0 bases, leaving 10 bases between them. CDR3 bases: TGCGCCAGCAGCCTCCGGGACGGCTCCTACGAGCAGTACTTC. It encodes CASSLRDGSYEQYF.

J is TRBJ2-1 and V is TRBV4-3, with D perhaps matching TRBD2 (5 bases). Germline CDR1 LGHNA, CDR2 YSLEER. The V and J ends lost 0 bases and 3 bases respectively, with 12 bases between them. The CDR3 extends over 16 amino acids. CDR3 residues: CASSQDLASYYNEQFF. CDR3 bases: TGCGCCAGCAGCCAAGATCTGGCTAGCTACTACAATGAGCAGTTCTTC.

This clonotype has a handful of counts. The chain has TRBV29-1 and TRBJ2-6, with D tentatively TRBD2 (6 bases). The germline V gene has CDR1 SQVTM and CDR2 ANQGSEA. V lost 4 bases and J 9 bases, leaving 10 bases between the germline ends. The CDR3 runs to 12 residues. CDR3 nucleotide sequence: TGCAGCGTTGTTGGGGAGGACAACGTCCTGACTTTC. It translates to CSVVGEDNVLTF.

Ten or more counts support this clonotype. This chain joins TRBV25-1 and TRBJ1-5; unclear D gene. The CDR3 runs 17 residues. The germline gives CDR1 MGHDK, CDR2 SYGVNS. V lost 3 bases and J 2 bases, leaving 17 bases between the germline ends. CDR3 sequence (DNA): TGTGCCAGCAGTGACTCCGACCAGGATTCGGGCAATCAGCCCCAGCATTTT. Protein: CASSDSDQDSGNQPQHF.

V gene TRBV7-2 combines with J gene TRBJ2-5; D perhaps matches TRBD1 (5 bases). CDR3 length: 15 amino acids. The germline CDR1 and CDR2 sequences are SGHTA and FQGNSA. Trimming left V 2 bases short and J 2 bases short, with 12 bases between. The CDR3 coding sequence is TGTGCCAGCAGCTTATGGGGCAGAAGTCAAGAGACCCAGTACTTC. This translates into CASSLWGRSQETQYF.

CDR3 sequence: CASSHTPREAEQFF. CDR3 sequence (DNA): TGTGCCAGCTCACACACACCGCGGGAGGCTGAGCAGTTCTTC. The rearrangement links TRBV18 to TRBJ2-1; the match to TRBD2 covers 8 bases. V lost 4 bases and J lost 9; bases outside the gene matches: 8. Germline V gene data show CDR1 as KGHSH and CDR2 as LQKENI. The CDR3 has 14 amino acids.

The rearrangement joins TRBV6-6 to TRBJ2-4; perhaps TRBD1 as D (7 bases). The DNA matches TRBJ2-7 better at its end, which makes the J call doubtful. Germline V gives CDR1 MNHNY, CDR2 SVGAGI (reference sequence). The CDR3 contains 14 residues. Here the CDR3 DNA reads TGTGCCAGCAGTGCGGGACAGCTGGTTGCCGAGCAGTACTTC. This codes for CASSAGQLVAEQYF.

The V and J genes are TRBV12-3 or TRBV12-4 and TRBJ1-1, with D unresolved. V gave up 7 bases and J gave up 1 base, with 13 bases separating them. The CDR3 length is 14 residues. The CDR3 coding sequence is TGTGCCAGCACAGGCACAGTTCAGAACACTGAAGCTTTCTTT. Translated: CASTGTVQNTEAFF.

The chain is built from TRBV6-2 or TRBV6-3 and TRBJ2-7, with D perhaps matching TRBD1 (5 bases). The CDR3 runs to 16 residues. Trimming removed 7 bases from V and 3 bases from J, with 22 bases in between. Germline values: CDR1 MNHEY, CDR2 SVGEGT. Here the CDR3 reads CASNNPKGRRGYEQYF. CDR3 DNA: TGTGCCAGCAACAACCCGAAGGGGCGACGAGGCTACGAGCAGTACTTC.

The chain employs TRBV29-1 and TRBJ2-5; TRBD2 might be the D (5 bases). TRBJ2-7 explains the end of the DNA better; the J call may be wrong. CDR3 size: 12 residues. CDR1 is SQVTM and CDR2 is ANQGSEA in the germline V gene. CDR3 protein: CSVDEGAYEQYF. The CDR3 bases are TGCAGCGTTGACGAGGGTGCCTACGAGCAGTACTTC.

In its sample, this clonotype was seen many times. The J gene is TRBJ2-7, the V gene TRBV7-9; 8 nucleotides match TRBD1. Germline V CDR1 and CDR2: SEHNR, FQNEAQ (reference sequence). The V segment lost 5 bases and the J segment 7 bases; nucleotides outside the gene matches: 4. The CDR3 runs 12 residues. CDR3 sequence reads: CASSGTGGEQYF. CDR3 bases: TGTGCCAGCAGCGGCACAGGGGGAGAGCAGTACTTC.

The chain carries TRBV6-5 and TRBJ1-6; no reliable D call. The germline CDR1 and CDR2 sequences are MNHEY and SVGAGI. The CDR3 covers 15 residues. V was pared by 0 bases and J by 8 bases, with 11 bases between. CDR3: CASSYSRQADSPLHF. CDR3 bases: TGTGCCAGCAGTTACTCGAGGCAGGCTGATTCACCCCTCCACTTT.

The chain links TRBV15 to TRBJ1-2; 7 bases are shared with TRBD1. J gave up 2 bases and V 2 bases, and 17 bases lay outside the gene matches. Per the germline V gene, CDR1 is LNHNV and CDR2 is YYDKDF (reference sequence). CDR3 size: 19 residues. The CDR3 region has the DNA TGTGCCACCAGCAGACTTAGTGGGACAGACTTTGATTTCAACTATGGCTACACCTTC. Protein sequence: CATSRLSGTDFDFNYGYTF.

CDR3 coding DNA: TGTGCCAGCAGTTCTTTCCGGGACAGGGCCATCTACGAGCAGTACTTC. Its protein product is CASSSFRDRAIYEQYF. The rearrangement joins TRBV6-2 or TRBV6-3 to TRBJ2-7; 9 bases line up with TRBD1. This CDR3 has 16 residues. CDR1 MNHEY and CDR2 SVGEGT come from the germline V gene. The ends lost 4 bases at V and 3 bases at J; junction bases unmatched: 10.

The chain couples TRBV6-5 to TRBJ1-3; D is unclear. The germline CDR1 and CDR2 sequences are MNHEY and SVGAGI. The CDR3 extends over 15 amino acids. Trimming pared 3 bases from V and 0 bases from J, leaving 9 bases between. CDR3 region: CASSYDPNSGNTIYF. CDR3 DNA sequence: TGTGCCAGCAGTTATGACCCGAACTCTGGAAACACCATATATTTT.

This clonotype was counted between two and nine times. V usage is TRBV5-1 and J usage is TRBJ1-2, with a possible D match to TRBD1 (6 bases). The CDR3 is 13 residues long. The germline gives CDR1 SGHRS, CDR2 YFSETQ. V gave up 4 bases and J gave up 6 bases, with 13 bases separating them. The CDR3 DNA reads TGCGCCAGCAGCCTAAGGACAGCGAATGGCTACACCTTC. Amino acid sequence: CASSLRTANGYTF.

This clonotype was detected only once. J is TRBJ2-7 and V is TRBV12-3 or TRBV12-4; D unresolved. The CDR3 extends over 17 amino acids. V lost 3 bases and J 5 bases, leaving 23 bases between the germline ends. The CDR3 is CASSLKSPDGRQDEQYF. In nucleotides, the CDR3 is TGTGCCAGCAGTTTGAAGAGCCCAGATGGCAGGCAGGACGAGCAGTACTTC.

This sequence joins TRBV4-1 and TRBJ2-1, with D possibly TRBD2 on 6 matching bases. V was clipped by 1 base and J by 1 base, with 11 bases between them. The CDR3 spans 16 residues. Germline V gene data show CDR1 as MGHRA and CDR2 as YSYEKL. The CDR3 region is CASSQVPGESYNEQFF. The CDR3 nucleotides are TGCGCCAGCAGCCAAGTTCCGGGAGAATCCTACAATGAGCAGTTCTTC.

V usage is TRBV6-2 or TRBV6-3 and J usage is TRBJ2-1; 9 bases align to TRBD2. The V gene's germline CDR1 is MNHEY and CDR2 SVGEGT. This CDR3 contains 15 residues. J was trimmed by 10 bases and V by 5 bases; bases with no gene match: 12. CDR3 region: CASSPPSAGGREQFF. The CDR3, as DNA: TGTGCCAGCAGTCCCCCTTCGGCGGGGGGGCGGGAGCAGTTCTTC.

The genes are TRBV10-3 and TRBJ2-1; D perhaps matches TRBD2 (5 bases). Trimming stripped 0 bases from V and 5 bases from J, with 14 bases between. In germline, CDR1 is ENHRY, CDR2 SYGVKD. This CDR3 region has 16 residues. In DNA form, the CDR3 reads TGTGCCATCAGTGAGTCGATACGAGCGGCGGACAATGAGCAGTTCTTC. Its translation is CAISESIRAADNEQFF.

V usage is TRBV12-3 or TRBV12-4 and J usage is TRBJ1-2; no clear D. Deletions cut 3 bases from V and 0 bases from J, with 8 bases between. The CDR3 spans 14 residues. CDR3 coding DNA: TGTGCCAGCAGTTTCGCCCTCTCTAACTATGGCTACACCTTC. This translates into CASSFALSNYGYTF.

V and J are TRBV15 and TRBJ1-4; D is unresolved. Per the germline V gene, CDR1 is LNHNV and CDR2 is YYDKDF (reference sequence). Trimming stripped 2 bases from V and 5 bases from J, with 9 bases between. The CDR3 totals 14 residues. The CDR3 DNA reads TGTGCCACCAGCAGATCCGGCGCGAATGAAAAACTGTTTTTT. This encodes CATSRSGANEKLFF.